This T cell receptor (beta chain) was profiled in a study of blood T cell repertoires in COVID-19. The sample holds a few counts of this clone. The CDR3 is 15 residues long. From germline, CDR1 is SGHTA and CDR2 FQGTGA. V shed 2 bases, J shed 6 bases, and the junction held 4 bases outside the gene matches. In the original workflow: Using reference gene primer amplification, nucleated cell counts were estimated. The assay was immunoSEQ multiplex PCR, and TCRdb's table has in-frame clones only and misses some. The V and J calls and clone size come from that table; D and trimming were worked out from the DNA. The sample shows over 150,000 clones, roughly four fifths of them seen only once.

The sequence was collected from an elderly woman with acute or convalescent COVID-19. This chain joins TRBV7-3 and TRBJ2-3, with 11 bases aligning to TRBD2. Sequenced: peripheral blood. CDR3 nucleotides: TGTGCCAGCAGCTTAGCACTAGCGGGGGTCGATACGCAGTATTTT. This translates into CASSLALAGVDTQYF.